The 12 T cell receptor beta chains below come from one sample, sequenced in a study of OX40 agonist ivuxolimab in advanced cancers. TCRdb's table, derived via immunoSEQ multiplex PCR, lists solely in-frame clones and lacks some. The profile shows approximately 68,000 clones, approximately 84% of them singletons. This specimen consisted of CD4+ or CD8+ T cells sorted from blood, obtained in a trial of the OX40 agonist ivuxolimab. These receptors all come from an adult with an advanced solid tumor such as melanoma, head and neck, liver or kidney cancer.

This chain joins TRBV6-1 and TRBJ2-2; D is perhaps TRBD1 or TRBD2 (6 bases each). The V end was cut by 6 bases, the J end by 3 bases, with 14 bases between. CDR1 and CDR2 (germline): MNHNS, SASEGT. This CDR3 has 15 residues. DNA of the CDR3: TGTGCCAGCAGCCGTAGGGGGGTCGACACCGGGGAGCTGTTTTTT. This encodes CASSRRGVDTGELFF.

The chain recombines TRBV7-8 with TRBJ1-4; weak D call: TRBD1 (5 bases). Germline V lookup: CDR1 SGHVS, CDR2 FQNEAQ. This CDR3 contains 16 residues. The V end lost 5 bases, the J end lost 4 bases, and 17 bases lay between the germline ends. The CDR3 spells CASSHRRDFNNEKLFF. CDR3 nucleotides: TGTGCCAGCAGCCACCGACGGGACTTTAATAATGAAAAACTGTTTTTT.

This chain joins TRBV23-1 and TRBJ2-7; the D is unclear. TRBV23-1 counts as an open reading frame of uncertain function. The CDR3 extends over 17 amino acids. V dropped 1 base and J dropped 1 base, with 17 bases sitting between them. CDR3 residues: CASSQFGRLHLSYEQYF. The CDR3 DNA follows: TGCGCCAGCAGTCAATTTGGGCGGTTACACTTATCCTACGAGCAGTACTTC.

The rearrangement joins TRBV11-2 to TRBJ2-2, with a weak D call TRBD2 (5 bases). Trimming stripped 5 bases from V and 4 bases from J, with 11 bases between. The CDR3 runs 14 residues. The germline V gene encodes CDR1 SGHAT and CDR2 FQNNGV. In DNA form, the CDR3 reads TGTGCCAGCAGCCTACTAGATGGCACCGGGGAGCTGTTTTTT. It encodes CASSLLDGTGELFF.

This chain uses TRBV6-5 with TRBJ2-1; D is ambiguous. Germline V CDR1 and CDR2: MNHEY, SVGAGI. V was pared by 0 bases and J by 10 bases, with 10 bases between. This CDR3 comprises 13 residues. CDR3 region: CASSYSLAGEQFF. The CDR3 DNA reads TGTGCCAGCAGTTACTCGTTAGCAGGCGAGCAGTTCTTC.

V usage is TRBV4-3 and J usage is TRBJ1-3; 9 nucleotides match TRBD1. Germline CDR1 LGHNA, CDR2 YSLEER. CDR3 length: 18 amino acids. The V and J ends lost 0 bases and 0 bases, in that order; junction bases with no gene match: 6. The CDR3 bases are TGCGCCAGCAGCCAAGATAGGGGACAGGGTCGCTCTGGAAACACCATATATTTT. This sequence encodes CASSQDRGQGRSGNTIYF.

This chain joins TRBV7-9 and TRBJ1-2, with 8 nucleotides matching TRBD1. The CDR3 spans 14 residues. The V and J ends lost 3 bases and 7 bases, in that order; junction bases with no gene match: 7. From germline, CDR1 is SEHNR and CDR2 FQNEAQ (reference sequence). Here the CDR3 DNA reads TGTGCCAGCAGCTTTTCGACAGGGGAGTCTGGCTACACCTTC. Protein: CASSFSTGESGYTF.

V gene TRBV19 combines with J gene TRBJ2-2; 13 nucleotides agree with TRBD2. CDR3 length equals 17 residues. Germline loops: CDR1 LNHDA, CDR2 SQIVND (reference sequence). The J segment lost 6 bases and the V segment lost 5 bases, leaving 9 bases of the junction unmatched. In DNA form, the CDR3 reads TGTGCCAGTAGTGTGGACTTGGGACTAGCGGGATCCGGGGAGCTGTTTTTT. This encodes CASSVDLGLAGSGELFF.

The chain carries TRBV5-1 and TRBJ1-1, with TRBD1 matching over 8 bases. The CDR3 spans 16 residues. The V and J ends lost 1 base and 3 bases, in that order; junction bases with no gene match: 8. From germline, CDR1 is SGHRS and CDR2 YFSETQ. CDR3 in DNA: TGCGCCAGCAGCTTGAAGCCCACAGGGGGGGACACTGAAGCTTTCTTT. This sequence encodes CASSLKPTGGDTEAFF.

This sequence joins TRBV10-1 and TRBJ1-5; a possible D gene is TRBD1 (6 bases). Germline V CDR1 and CDR2: WNHNN, SYGVQD (reference sequence). Trimming pared 4 bases from V and 4 bases from J, leaving 17 bases between. The CDR3 has 16 residues. CDR3 amino acids: CASSAVGGFQNQPQHF. The CDR3 coding sequence is TGCGCCAGCAGTGCCGTAGGGGGTTTCCAGAATCAGCCCCAGCATTTT.

The chain is built from TRBV11-2 and TRBJ1-4, with D perhaps matching TRBD1 (6 bases). Trimming took 1 base from V and 6 from J, leaving 12 bases between them. In germline, CDR1 is SGHAT, CDR2 FQNNGV. The CDR3 sequence is 15 residues long. The DNA of the CDR3 is TGTGCCAGCAGCTTAGGGAGTCAGGGGTATGAAAAACTGTTTTTT. It translates to CASSLGSQGYEKLFF.

CDR3 sequence reads: CASSTGQRPYEQYF. The CDR3 coding sequence is TGTGCCAGTAGCACAGGGCAGAGGCCCTACGAGCAGTACTTC. The chain couples TRBV19 to TRBJ2-7; perhaps TRBD1 as D (6 bases). Germline CDR1 and CDR2: LNHDA and SQIVND (reference sequence). V shed 6 bases and J shed 2 bases, with 14 bases lying between them. The CDR3 is made up of 14 amino acids. Full variable domain (outside the CDR3, taken from reference TRBV19 and TRBJ2-7): DGGITQSPKYLFRKEGQNVTLSCEQNLNHDAMYWYRQDPGQGLRLIYYSQIVNDFQKGDIAEGYSVSREKKESFPLTVTSAQKNPTAFYLCASSTGQRPYEQYFGPGTRLTVT.